Here is one T cell receptor (beta chain) with its context. What it recognizes is unknown. The V end was cut by 10 bases, the J end by 6 bases, with 14 bases between. There are 11 residues in the CDR3. Germline V gene lookup returns CDR1 SGHNT and CDR2 YYREEE (reference sequence). This record belongs to a study of somatic mutations in cytotoxic T cells in rheumatoid arthritis. The study's findings and limits: Patients with a largest CD8+ clone exceeding 20% of CD8+ cells numbered about an eighth of the roughly 65.

The method was immunoSEQ multiplex PCR; TCRdb's version includes in-frame clones alone and lacks a portion of them. The profile shows approximately 13,000 clones, more than 65% of them singletons. The J gene is TRBJ2-7, the V gene TRBV5-4, with D perhaps given as TRBD1 or TRBD2 (7 bases each). The sequence came from an adult with rheumatoid arthritis. The source material was CD8+ T cells sorted from blood. Here the CDR3 reads CAVGGGREQYF. In DNA form, the CDR3 reads TGTGCCGTGGGAGGGGGCCGCGAGCAGTACTTC.